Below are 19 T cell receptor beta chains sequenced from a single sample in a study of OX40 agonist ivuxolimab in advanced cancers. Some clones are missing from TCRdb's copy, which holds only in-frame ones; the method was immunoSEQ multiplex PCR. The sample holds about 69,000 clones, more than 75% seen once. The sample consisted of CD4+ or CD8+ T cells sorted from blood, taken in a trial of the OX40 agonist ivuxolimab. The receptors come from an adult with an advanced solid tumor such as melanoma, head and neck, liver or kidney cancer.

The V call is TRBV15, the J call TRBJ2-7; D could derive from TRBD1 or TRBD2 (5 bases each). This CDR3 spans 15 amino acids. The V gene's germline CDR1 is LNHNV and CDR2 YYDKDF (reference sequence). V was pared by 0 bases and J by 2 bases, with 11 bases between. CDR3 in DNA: TGTGCCACCAGCAGAGACAGGGACGGAGCCTACGAGCAGTACTTC. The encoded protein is CATSRDRDGAYEQYF.

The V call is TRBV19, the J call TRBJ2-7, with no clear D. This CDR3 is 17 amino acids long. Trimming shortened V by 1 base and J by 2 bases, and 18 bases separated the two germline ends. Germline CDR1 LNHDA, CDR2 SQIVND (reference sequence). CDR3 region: CASSIGPLYGTTYEQYF. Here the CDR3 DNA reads TGTGCCAGTAGTATAGGGCCTCTCTATGGAACTACCTACGAGCAGTACTTC.

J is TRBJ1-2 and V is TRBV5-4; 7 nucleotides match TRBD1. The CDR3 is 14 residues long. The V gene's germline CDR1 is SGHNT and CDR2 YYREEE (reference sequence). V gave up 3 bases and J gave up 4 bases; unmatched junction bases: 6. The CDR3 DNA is TGTGCCAGCAGCTCCGGGACAGATGGCTATGGCTACACCTTC. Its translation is CASSSGTDGYGYTF.

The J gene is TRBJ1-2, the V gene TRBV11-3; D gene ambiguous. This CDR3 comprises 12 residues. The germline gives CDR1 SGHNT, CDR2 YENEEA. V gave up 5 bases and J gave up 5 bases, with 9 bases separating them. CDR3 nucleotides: TGTGCCAGCAGCCCGGGAGGGTATGGCTACACCTTC. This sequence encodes CASSPGGYGYTF.

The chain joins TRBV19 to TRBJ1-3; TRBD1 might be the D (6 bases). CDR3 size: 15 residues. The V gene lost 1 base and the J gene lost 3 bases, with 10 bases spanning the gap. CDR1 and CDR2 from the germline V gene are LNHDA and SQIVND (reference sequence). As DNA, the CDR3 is TGTGCCAGTAGTATAGGGGGGCTGCTTGGAAACACCATATATTTT. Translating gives CASSIGGLLGNTIYF.

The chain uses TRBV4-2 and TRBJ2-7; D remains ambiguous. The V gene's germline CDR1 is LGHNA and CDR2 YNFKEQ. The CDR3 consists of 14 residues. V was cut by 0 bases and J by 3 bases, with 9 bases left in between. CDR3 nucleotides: TGTGCCAGCAGCCAAGATCGTCGAAGCTACGAGCAGTACTTC. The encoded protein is CASSQDRRSYEQYF.

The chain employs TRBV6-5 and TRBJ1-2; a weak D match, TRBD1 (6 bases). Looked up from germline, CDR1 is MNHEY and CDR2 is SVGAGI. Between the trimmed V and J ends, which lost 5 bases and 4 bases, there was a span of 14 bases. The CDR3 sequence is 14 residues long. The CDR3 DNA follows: TGTGCCAGCAGTACCCCCGGGACATCCTATGGCTACACCTTC. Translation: CASSTPGTSYGYTF.

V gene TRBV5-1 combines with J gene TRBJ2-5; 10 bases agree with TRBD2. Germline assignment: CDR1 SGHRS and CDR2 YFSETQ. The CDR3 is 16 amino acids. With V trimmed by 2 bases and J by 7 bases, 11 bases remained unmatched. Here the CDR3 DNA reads TGCGCCAGCAGCTTTATTCCACTAGCGGGGTCAGGGACCCAGTACTTC. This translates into CASSFIPLAGSGTQYF.

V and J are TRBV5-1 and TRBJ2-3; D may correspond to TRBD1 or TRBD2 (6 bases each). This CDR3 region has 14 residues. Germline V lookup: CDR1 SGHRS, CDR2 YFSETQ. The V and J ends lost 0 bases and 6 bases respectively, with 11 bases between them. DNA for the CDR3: TGCGCCAGCAGCTTGGGACAGGCGGGGGATACGCAGTATTTT. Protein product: CASSLGQAGDTQYF. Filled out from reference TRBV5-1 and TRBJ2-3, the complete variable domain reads KAGVTQTPRYLIKTRGQQVTLSCSPISGHRSVSWYQQTPGQGLQFLFEYFSETQRNKGNFPGRFSGRQFSNSRSEMNVSTLELGDSALYLCASSLGQAGDTQYFGPGTRLTVL.

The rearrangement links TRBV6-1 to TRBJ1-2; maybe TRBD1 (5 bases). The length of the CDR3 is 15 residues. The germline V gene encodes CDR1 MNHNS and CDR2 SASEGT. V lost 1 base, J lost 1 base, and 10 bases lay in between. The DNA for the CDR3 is TGTGCCAGCAGTGAAGGAAGAGGGGATAACTATGGCTACACCTTC. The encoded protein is CASSEGRGDNYGYTF.

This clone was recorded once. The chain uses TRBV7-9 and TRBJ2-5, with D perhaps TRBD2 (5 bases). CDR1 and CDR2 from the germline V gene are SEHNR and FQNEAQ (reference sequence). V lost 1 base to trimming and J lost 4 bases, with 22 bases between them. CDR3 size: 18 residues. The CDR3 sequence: CASSLVGEPAYLRETQYF. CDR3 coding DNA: TGTGCCAGCAGCTTAGTTGGGGAGCCAGCGTACCTGAGAGAGACCCAGTACTTC.

CDR3 nucleotide sequence: TGTGCCAGCAGCGTAGTTCCGGGAGGAATGCCTGAGCAGTTCTTC. Protein product: CASSVVPGGMPEQFF. The chain is built from TRBV9 and TRBJ2-1, with 7 positions matching TRBD2. Germline CDR1 and CDR2: SGDLS and YYNGEE. After removal of 0 bases from V and 9 bases from J, the junction contained 9 bases not matched to a gene. CDR3 length: 15 amino acids.

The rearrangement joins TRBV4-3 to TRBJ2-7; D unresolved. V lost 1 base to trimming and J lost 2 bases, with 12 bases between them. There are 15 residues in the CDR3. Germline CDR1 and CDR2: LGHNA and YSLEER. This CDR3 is CASSQALFSTYEQYF. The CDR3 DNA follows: TGCGCCAGCAGCCAAGCACTATTCTCAACCTACGAGCAGTACTTC.

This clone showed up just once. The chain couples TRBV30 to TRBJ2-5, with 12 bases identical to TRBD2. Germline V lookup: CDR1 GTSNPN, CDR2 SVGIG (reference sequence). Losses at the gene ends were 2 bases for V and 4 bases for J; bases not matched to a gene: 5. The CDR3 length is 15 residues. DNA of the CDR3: TGTGCCTGGAGTCTAGCGGGGGGGCGAATAGAGACCCAGTACTTC. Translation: CAWSLAGGRIETQYF.

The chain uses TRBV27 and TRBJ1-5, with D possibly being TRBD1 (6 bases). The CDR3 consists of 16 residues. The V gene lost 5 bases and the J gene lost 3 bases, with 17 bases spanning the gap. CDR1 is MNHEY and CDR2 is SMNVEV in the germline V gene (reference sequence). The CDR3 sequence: CASSPRDTAPNQPQHF. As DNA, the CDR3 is TGTGCCAGCAGTCCCCGGGACACAGCACCCAATCAGCCCCAGCATTTT.

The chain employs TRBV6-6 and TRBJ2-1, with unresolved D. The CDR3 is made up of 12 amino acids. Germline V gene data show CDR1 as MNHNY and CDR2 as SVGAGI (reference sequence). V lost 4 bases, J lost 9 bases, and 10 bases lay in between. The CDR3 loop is CASSFPVLEQFF. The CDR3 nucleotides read TGTGCCAGCAGTTTTCCAGTGCTTGAGCAGTTCTTC.

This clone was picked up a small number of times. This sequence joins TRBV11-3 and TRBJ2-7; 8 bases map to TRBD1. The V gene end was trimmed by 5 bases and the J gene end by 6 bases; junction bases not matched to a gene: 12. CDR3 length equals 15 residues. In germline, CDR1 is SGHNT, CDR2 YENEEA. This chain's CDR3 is CASSPLGQGRLEQYF. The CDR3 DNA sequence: TGTGCCAGCAGCCCCCTCGGACAGGGACGGCTCGAGCAGTACTTC. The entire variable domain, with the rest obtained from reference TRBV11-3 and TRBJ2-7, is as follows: EAGVVQSPRYKIIEKKQPVAFWCNPISGHNTLYWYLQNLGQGPELLIRYENEEAVDDSQLPKDRFSAERLKGVDSTLKIQPAELGDSAVYLCASSPLGQGRLEQYFGPGTRLTVT.

CDR3 bases: TGTGCCAGCAGCTTAGGCGCGACAGGGGGGACCGGGGAGCTGTTTTTT. Its translation: CASSLGATGGTGELFF. The genes are TRBV7-9 and TRBJ2-2; 9 bases map to TRBD1. The CDR3 runs 16 residues. The germline CDR1 and CDR2 sequences are SEHNR and FQNEAQ (reference sequence). J gave up 5 bases and V 1 base, and 5 bases lay outside the gene matches.

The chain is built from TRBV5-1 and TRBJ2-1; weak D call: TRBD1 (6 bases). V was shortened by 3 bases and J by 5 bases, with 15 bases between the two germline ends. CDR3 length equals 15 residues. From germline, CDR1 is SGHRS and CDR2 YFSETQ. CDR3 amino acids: CASSSTDRANNEQFF. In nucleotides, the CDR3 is TGCGCCAGCAGCTCAACGGACAGAGCCAACAATGAGCAGTTCTTC. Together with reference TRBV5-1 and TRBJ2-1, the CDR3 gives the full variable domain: KAGVTQTPRYLIKTRGQQVTLSCSPISGHRSVSWYQQTPGQGLQFLFEYFSETQRNKGNFPGRFSGRQFSNSRSEMNVSTLELGDSALYLCASSSTDRANNEQFFGPGTRLTVL.